The present entry profiles one T cell receptor beta chain with its context. Its antigen is undetermined. Primers included in the PCR were 60 Vbeta and 13 Jbeta primers. The table came from immunoSEQ multiplex PCR; TCRdb's copy has only in-frame clones and leaves some out. The table has roughly 140,000 clones, roughly 62% seen once; the top ten hold about 4.5%. This entry is derived from a study of cytomegalovirus exposure and HLA in healthy donors. This CDR3 contains 16 residues. CDR1 and CDR2 from the germline V gene are SGDLS and YYNGEE. The junction had 4 bases not matched to a gene; V was cut back by 2 bases and J by 2 bases. General study findings and limits: Being indistinguishable, some V segments were excluded, TRBV6-2 and TRBV6-3 among them.

The chain joins TRBV9 to TRBJ2-1; 10 bases are a match to TRBD2. The clonotype was recovered from a man between 60 and 75 years old in good health and CMV-seronegative. The sequenced sample was PBMCs. DNA of the CDR3: TGTGCCAGCAGCGTTGGGACTAGCGACGCCTACAATGAGCAGTTCTTC. It codes for CASSVGTSDAYNEQFF. Supplemented by reference TRBV9 and TRBJ2-1, the full variable domain reads DSGVTQTPKHLITATGQRVTLRCSPRSGDLSVYWYQQSLDQGLQFLIQYYNGEERAKGNILERFSAQQFPDLHSELNLSSLELGDSALYFCASSVGTSDAYNEQFFGPGTRLTVL.